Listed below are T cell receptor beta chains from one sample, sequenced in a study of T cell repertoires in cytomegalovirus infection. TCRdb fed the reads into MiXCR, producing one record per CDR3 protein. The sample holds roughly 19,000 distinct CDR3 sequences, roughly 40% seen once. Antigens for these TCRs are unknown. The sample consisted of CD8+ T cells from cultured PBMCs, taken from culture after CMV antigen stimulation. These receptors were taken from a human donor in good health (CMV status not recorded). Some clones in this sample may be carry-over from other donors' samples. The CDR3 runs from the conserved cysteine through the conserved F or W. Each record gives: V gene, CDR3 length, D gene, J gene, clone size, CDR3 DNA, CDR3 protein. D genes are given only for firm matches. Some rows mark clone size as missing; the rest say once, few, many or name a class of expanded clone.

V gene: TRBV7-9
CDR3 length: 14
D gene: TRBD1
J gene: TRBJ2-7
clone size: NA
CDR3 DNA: TGTGCCAGCAGCCCAAAGACAGGGGGCGGCGAGCAGTACTTC
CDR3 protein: CASSPKTGGGEQYF

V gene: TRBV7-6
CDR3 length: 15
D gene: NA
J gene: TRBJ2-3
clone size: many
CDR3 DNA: TGTGCCAGCAGTTTAGATGACAGCGGCACAGATACGCAGTATTTT
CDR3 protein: CASSLDDSGTDTQYF

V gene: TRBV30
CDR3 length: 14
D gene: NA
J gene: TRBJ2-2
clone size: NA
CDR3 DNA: TGTGCCTGGAACCCAGATCCGTACACCGGGGAGCTGTTTTTT
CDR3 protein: CAWNPDPYTGELFF

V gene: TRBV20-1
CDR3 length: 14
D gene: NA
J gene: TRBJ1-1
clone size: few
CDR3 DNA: TGCAGTGCCGTAAACAAAGACCAAGGGACTGAAGCTTTCTTT
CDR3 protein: CSAVNKDQGTEAFF

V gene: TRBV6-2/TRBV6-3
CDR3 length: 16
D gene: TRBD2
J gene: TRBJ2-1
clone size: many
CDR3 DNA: TGTGCCAGCAGTTACTCTGGCGGGGGGGCCTACAATGAGCAGTTCTTC
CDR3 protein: CASSYSGGGAYNEQFF

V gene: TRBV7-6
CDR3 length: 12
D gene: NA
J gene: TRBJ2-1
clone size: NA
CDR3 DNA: TGTGCCAGCAGCTTAGGGGATAATGAGCAGTTCTTC
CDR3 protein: CASSLGDNEQFF

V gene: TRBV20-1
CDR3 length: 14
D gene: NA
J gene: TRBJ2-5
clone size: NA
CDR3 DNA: TGCAGTGGCGTTGACGGGGCAGAGAGAGAGACCCAGTACTTC
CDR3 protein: CSGVDGAERETQYF

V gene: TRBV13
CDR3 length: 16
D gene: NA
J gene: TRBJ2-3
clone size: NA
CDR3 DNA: TGTGCCAGCAGCTTTTTTCCAGGCACTAGCACAGATACGCAGTATTTT
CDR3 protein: CASSFFPGTSTDTQYF

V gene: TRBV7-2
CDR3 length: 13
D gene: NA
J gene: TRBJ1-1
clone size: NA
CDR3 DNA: TGTGCCAGCAGCTTACTCCAGAACACTGAAGCTTTCTTT
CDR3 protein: CASSLLQNTEAFF

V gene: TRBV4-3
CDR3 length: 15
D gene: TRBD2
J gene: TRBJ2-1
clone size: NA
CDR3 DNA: TGCGCCAGCAGCTCACTAGCGGGGGGCTTGAATGAGCAGTTCTTC
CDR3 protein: CASSSLAGGLNEQFF

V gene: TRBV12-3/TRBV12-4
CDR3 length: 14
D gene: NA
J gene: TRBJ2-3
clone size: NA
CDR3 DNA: TGTGACAGCAGTTTTCGTTCTGCGGGGGATACGCAGTATTTT
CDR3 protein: CDSSFRSAGDTQYF

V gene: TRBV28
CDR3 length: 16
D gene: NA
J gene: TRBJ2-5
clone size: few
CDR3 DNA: TGTGCCAGCCGGAGGTCTAGCGAGCTCTACCAAGAGACCCAGTACTTC
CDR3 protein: CASRRSSELYQETQYF

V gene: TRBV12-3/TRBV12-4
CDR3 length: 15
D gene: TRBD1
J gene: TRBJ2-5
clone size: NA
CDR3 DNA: TGTGCCAGCAGTCGCCGACAGGGACGGCAAGAGACCCAGTACTTC
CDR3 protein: CASSRRQGRQETQYF

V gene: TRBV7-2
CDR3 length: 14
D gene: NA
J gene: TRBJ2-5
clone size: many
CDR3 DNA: TGTGCCAGCAGCTTACTGGCCGGACGGGAGACCCAGTACTTC
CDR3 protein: CASSLLAGRETQYF

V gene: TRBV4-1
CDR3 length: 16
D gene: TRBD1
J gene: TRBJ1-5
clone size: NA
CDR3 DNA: TGCGCCAGCAGCCAAGATGGGGGACAGGGCGATCAGCCCCAGCATTTT
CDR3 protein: CASSQDGGQGDQPQHF